The 29 T cell receptor beta chains below all came from one sample that was sequenced in a study of blood T cell repertoires in COVID-19. The assay was immunoSEQ multiplex PCR, and TCRdb's table has in-frame clones only and misses some. The sample has about 270,000 clones, almost 85% seen once. The sample comprised PBMCs or T cells enriched from blood (not recorded which). These receptors came from a woman aged 45-59 years with acute COVID-19.

This clone was counted between two and nine times. The chain employs TRBV29-1 and TRBJ2-7; a weak D match, TRBD1 (6 bases). CDR1 and CDR2 from the germline V gene are SQVTM and ANQGSEA. The V and J ends lost 2 bases and 5 bases respectively, with 10 bases between them. The CDR3 sequence is 12 residues long. DNA for the CDR3: TGCAGCGTTGAACAGGGGCGCAACGAGCAGTACTTC. This encodes CSVEQGRNEQYF.

Turning to this clone: A junction boundary mismatches the germline segment, possibly from a read error. This rearrangement joins TRBV2 to TRBJ1-6, with 7 bases lining up with TRBD1. Germline CDR1 reads SNHLY; CDR2 reads FYNNEI. This CDR3 contains 16 residues. In nucleotides, the CDR3 is TGTGCCAGCAGGGAAGCCGGGACAGTCAATAATTCACCCCTCCACTTT. Translation: CASREAGTVNNSPLHF.

The chain couples TRBV7-7 to TRBJ1-2; 10 positions match TRBD1. The CDR3 length is 15 residues. Losses at the gene ends were 3 bases for V and 7 bases for J; bases not matched to a gene: 8. The germline CDR1 and CDR2 sequences are SSHAT and FNYEAQ (reference sequence). DNA of the CDR3: TGTGCCAGCAGCTTGTTAGGGACAGGGGAAATTGGCTACACCTTC. Its translation: CASSLLGTGEIGYTF.

The chain has TRBV19 and TRBJ1-6; 9 positions match TRBD1. The CDR3 sequence is 16 residues long. The germline CDR1 and CDR2 sequences are LNHDA and SQIVND (reference sequence). V lost 5 bases, J lost 10 bases, and 12 bases stayed unmatched. CDR3 residues: CASSSSTGGLGSPLHF. CDR3 sequence (DNA): TGTGCCAGTAGTTCTTCGACAGGGGGTCTTGGGTCACCCCTCCACTTT.

The gene calls are TRBV27 and TRBJ1-5; D gene unclear. The germline gives CDR1 MNHEY, CDR2 SMNVEV (reference sequence). The CDR3 consists of 13 residues. Trimming removed 6 bases from V and 7 bases from J, with 13 bases in between. CDR3: CASRSSQKQPQHF. CDR3 coding DNA: TGTGCCAGCAGGTCTAGCCAGAAGCAGCCCCAGCATTTT.

This sequence joins TRBV4-2 and TRBJ2-3; TRBD1 matches at 11 bases. Germline V CDR1 and CDR2: LGHNA, YNFKEQ. V dropped 0 bases and J dropped 4; count of bases not matched to a gene: 6. The CDR3 sequence is 17 residues long. In nucleotides, the CDR3 is TGTGCCAGCAGCCAAGATTTTAGGACAGGGGGCTCAGATACGCAGTATTTT. It specifies CASSQDFRTGGSDTQYF.

The V gene is TRBV23-1, the J gene TRBJ2-5; D is possibly TRBD1 (8 bases). TRBV23-1 is sorted into the ORF group, with uncertain function. The CDR3 covers 17 residues. V was clipped by 4 bases and J by 4 bases, with 22 bases between them. The CDR3 loop reads CASSPSQRDRSRETQYF. CDR3 DNA sequence: TGCGCCAGCAGTCCATCCCAGCGGGACAGGTCAAGAGAGACCCAGTACTTC.

The chain carries TRBV9 and TRBJ2-5; no reliable D call. Germline lookup yields CDR1 SGDLS and CDR2 YYNGEE. The CDR3 contains 15 residues. The V end lost 3 bases, the J end lost 1 base, and 13 bases lay between the germline ends. CDR3 sequence reads: CASSAIGGGQETQYF. The CDR3 DNA reads as TGTGCCAGCAGCGCTATTGGCGGCGGCCAAGAGACCCAGTACTTC.

CDR3 DNA: TGTGCCAGCAGCCAAGGGGGAGCATGGCTAAGGCGAGATGGCTACACCTTC. It yields the protein CASSQGGAWLRRDGYTF. V gene TRBV14 combines with J gene TRBJ1-2, with D hard to call. Germline values: CDR1 SGHDN, CDR2 FVKESK. V lost 1 base to trimming and J lost 6 bases, with 21 bases between them. This CDR3 contains 17 residues.

The gene calls are TRBV29-1 and TRBJ1-1; possibly TRBD1 for D (6 bases). Trimming stripped 6 bases from V and 5 bases from J, with 13 bases between. Germline V CDR1 and CDR2: SQVTM, ANQGSEA. This CDR3 contains 12 residues. CDR3 coding DNA: TGCAGCGTCGAACAGGGTCAGACTGAAGCTTTCTTT. Translated: CSVEQGQTEAFF.

The chain carries TRBV9 and TRBJ2-1; possible D gene TRBD1, 6 bases. The CDR3 contains 15 residues. CDR1 is SGDLS, CDR2 YYNGEE, per germline. Trimming took off 3 bases at V and 3 bases at J, with 13 bases between the two ends. Here the CDR3 DNA reads TGTGCCAGCAGCGGGGGGCGGAGAAACTACAATGAGCAGTTCTTC. Protein sequence: CASSGGRRNYNEQFF.

J is TRBJ1-2 and V is TRBV3-1 (or the pseudogene TRBV3-2); 7 bases are a match to TRBD1. The V and J ends lost 4 bases and 8 bases, in that order; junction bases with no gene match: 10. The CDR3 is made up of 14 amino acids. The V gene's germline CDR1 is LGHDT and CDR2 YNNKEL (reference sequence). CDR3 loop: CASSPPDREGGYTF. CDR3 DNA sequence: TGTGCCAGCAGCCCGCCCGACAGGGAAGGCGGCTACACCTTC.

As regards this clone: One junction end disagrees with the germline gene, perhaps due to a read error. The V and J genes are TRBV7-7 and TRBJ2-7, with a possible D match to TRBD1 (5 bases). The germline gives CDR1 SSHAT, CDR2 FNYEAQ (reference sequence). CDR3 length equals 13 residues. The chain's CDR3 is CASSLGQGGEQYF. CDR3 coding DNA: TGTGCTAGCAGCTTAGGGCAGGGCGGTGAGCAGTACTTC. The full variable domain, completed using reference TRBV7-7 and TRBJ2-7, is GAGVSQSPRYKVTKRGQDVTLRCDPISSHATLYWYQQALGQGPEFLTYFNYEAQPDKSGLPSDRFSAERPEGSISTLTIQRTEQRDSAMYRCASSLGQGGEQYFGPGTRLTVT.

The V and J genes are TRBV12-3 or TRBV12-4 and TRBJ1-1; D gene ambiguous. Between the trimmed V and J ends, which lost 3 bases and 7 bases, there was a span of 9 bases. This CDR3 is 12 amino acids long. In DNA, the CDR3 is TGTGCCAGCAGTTTCCACAGCCTTGAAGCTTTCTTT. The encoded protein is CASSFHSLEAFF.

This chain uses TRBV10-1 with TRBJ2-2, with 7 bases identical to TRBD1. This CDR3 spans 15 amino acids. J lost 0 bases, V lost 5 bases, and 3 bases had no gene match. Germline loops: CDR1 WNHNN, CDR2 SYGVQD (reference sequence). In DNA, the CDR3 is TGCGCCAGCAGTCTCGGGACAGCGAACACCGGGGAGCTGTTTTTT. Its protein product is CASSLGTANTGELFF.

For this clone: Different DNA sequences within this sample yield the same CDR3. The gene calls are TRBV5-1 and TRBJ1-1, with TRBD1 as a possible D gene (5 bases). The CDR3 is made up of 14 amino acids. The germline CDR1 and CDR2 sequences are SGHRS and YFSETQ. Trimming took off 3 bases at V and 1 base at J, with 10 bases between the two ends. The CDR3 sequence: CASSSQGSNTEAFF. CDR3 sequence (DNA): TGCGCCAGCAGCTCCCAGGGTTCGAACACTGAAGCTTTCTTT.

As to this clone: The same CDR3 is also encoded by other DNA sequences in this sample. In DNA form, the CDR3 reads TGCGCCAGCAGCCCGGGACAGGGCAACTATGGCTACACCTTC. Amino acids: CASSPGQGNYGYTF. V gene TRBV5-1 combines with J gene TRBJ1-2, with 9 bases identical to TRBD1. V lost 4 bases, J lost 2 bases, and 3 bases stayed unmatched. Germline V lookup: CDR1 SGHRS, CDR2 YFSETQ. The CDR3 length is 14 residues.

This chain's CDR3 is CASSLAEWRRASYEQYF. The CDR3 nucleotides read TGTGCCAGCAGCTTAGCTGAATGGAGGAGGGCTTCCTACGAGCAGTACTTC. The J gene is TRBJ2-7, the V gene TRBV7-8, with TRBD2 as a possible D gene (6 bases). Trimming shortened V by 0 bases and J by 1 base, and 16 bases separated the two germline ends. The CDR3 contains 17 residues. Germline V gene lookup returns CDR1 SGHVS and CDR2 FQNEAQ.

The chain couples TRBV12-3 or TRBV12-4 to TRBJ1-2; D not resolved. The V and J ends lost 2 bases and 4 bases respectively, with 8 bases between them. The CDR3 sequence is 13 residues long. CDR3 sequence: CASSLQEAYGYTF. As DNA, the CDR3 is TGTGCCAGCAGTTTACAGGAGGCCTATGGCTACACCTTC.

This clone occurred a few times. The chain couples TRBV3-1 (or the pseudogene TRBV3-2) to TRBJ1-4; D remains unclear. This CDR3 region has 17 residues. Germline V gene data show CDR1 as LGHDT and CDR2 as YNNKEL (reference sequence). Trimming took 4 bases from V and 3 from J, leaving 18 bases between them. In DNA, the CDR3 is TGTGCCAGCAGCCCTATTCACATACGAGAGGCTAATGAAAAACTGTTTTTT. Translated, it gives CASSPIHIREANEKLFF.

The V gene is TRBV5-1, the J gene TRBJ2-3; D is perhaps TRBD2 (7 bases). The germline V gene encodes CDR1 SGHRS and CDR2 YFSETQ. V lost 0 bases and J lost 6, with 11 bases in between. This CDR3 contains 14 residues. The CDR3 bases are TGCGCCAGCAGCTTGGTGCGGGGGCCTGATACGCAGTATTTT. The encoded protein is CASSLVRGPDTQYF.

This rearrangement joins TRBV6-2 or TRBV6-3 to TRBJ1-6, with D tentatively TRBD1 (5 bases). This CDR3 has 14 amino acids. The V end lost 2 bases, the J end lost 6 bases, and 8 bases lay between the germline ends. Germline assignment: CDR1 MNHEY and CDR2 SVGEGT. For the CDR3, the DNA is TGTGCCAGCAGTTACAAAGGGGTTAATTCACCCCTCCACTTT. Its translation is CASSYKGVNSPLHF.

The chain links TRBV29-1 to TRBJ1-1; the D is unclear. CDR3 length: 14 residues. The germline gives CDR1 SQVTM, CDR2 ANQGSEA. V was shortened by 5 bases and J by 2 bases, with 15 bases between the two germline ends. Written as DNA, the CDR3 is TGCAGCGTTTACGCCCGGGGTAGCAACACTGAAGCTTTCTTT. It yields the protein CSVYARGSNTEAFF.

The chain employs TRBV29-1 and TRBJ1-1; D unclear. The CDR3 runs to 10 residues. Germline V gene lookup returns CDR1 SQVTM and CDR2 ANQGSEA. V was cut by 4 bases and J by 8 bases, with 8 bases left in between. CDR3 residues: CSVAPEEAFF. CDR3 nucleotide sequence: TGCAGCGTTGCGCCAGAAGAAGCTTTCTTT.

This chain joins TRBV30 and TRBJ2-3; possibly TRBD2 for D (5 bases). In germline, CDR1 is GTSNPN, CDR2 SVGIG (reference sequence). This CDR3 contains 14 residues. V was clipped by 2 bases and J by 7 bases, with 16 bases between them. CDR3: CAWSITTGSNTQYF. Here the CDR3 DNA reads TGTGCCTGGAGTATTACGACGGGGTCAAATACGCAGTATTTT.

The rearrangement joins TRBV9 to TRBJ2-3; 12 positions agree with TRBD1. Germline trimming cut 4 bases from V and 2 bases from J; bases unmatched to any gene: 5. The CDR3 has 16 residues. CDR1 is SGDLS, CDR2 YYNGEE, per germline. The CDR3 loop reads CASSPAGQGATDTQYF. Written as DNA, the CDR3 is TGTGCCAGCAGCCCGGCGGGACAGGGGGCCACAGATACGCAGTATTTT.

J is TRBJ1-1 and V is TRBV12-3 or TRBV12-4; tentatively, D is TRBD1 (5 bases). The CDR3 spans 12 residues. Trimming took off 8 bases at V and 7 bases at J, with 14 bases between the two ends. The CDR3 region is CASRGDGSEAFF. As DNA, the CDR3 is TGTGCCAGCCGCGGGGACGGAAGTGAAGCTTTCTTT.

V usage is TRBV10-3 and J usage is TRBJ2-7; TRBD1 agrees at 9 bases. Germline loops: CDR1 ENHRY, CDR2 SYGVKD. With V trimmed by 5 bases and J by 2 bases, 4 bases remained unmatched. This CDR3 region has 14 residues. The CDR3 here is CAISRRQGAYEQYF. In DNA form, the CDR3 reads TGTGCCATCAGTCGCAGACAGGGGGCCTACGAGCAGTACTTC.

This chain connects TRBV7-8 to TRBJ1-6; weak D call: TRBD1 (6 bases). V lost 0 bases to trimming and J lost 6 bases, with 9 bases between them. Germline V lookup: CDR1 SGHVS, CDR2 FQNEAQ. The CDR3 spans 15 residues. The CDR3 sequence: CASSLATGPNSPLHF. The DNA of the CDR3 is TGTGCCAGCAGCTTAGCGACAGGCCCTAATTCACCCCTCCACTTT.